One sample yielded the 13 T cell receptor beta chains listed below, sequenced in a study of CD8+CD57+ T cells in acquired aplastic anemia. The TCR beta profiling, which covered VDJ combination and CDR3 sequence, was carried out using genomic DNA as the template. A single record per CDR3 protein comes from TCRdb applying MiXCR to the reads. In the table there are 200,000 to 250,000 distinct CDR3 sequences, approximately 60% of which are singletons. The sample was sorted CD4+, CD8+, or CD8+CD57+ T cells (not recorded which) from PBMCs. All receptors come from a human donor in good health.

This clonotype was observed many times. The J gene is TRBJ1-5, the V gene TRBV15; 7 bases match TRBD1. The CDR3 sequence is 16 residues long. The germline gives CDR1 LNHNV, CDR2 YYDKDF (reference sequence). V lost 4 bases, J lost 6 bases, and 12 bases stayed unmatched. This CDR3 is CATSTLTGIHPQPQHF. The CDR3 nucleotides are TGTGCCACCAGCACTCTGACAGGGATCCACCCTCAGCCCCAGCATTTT.

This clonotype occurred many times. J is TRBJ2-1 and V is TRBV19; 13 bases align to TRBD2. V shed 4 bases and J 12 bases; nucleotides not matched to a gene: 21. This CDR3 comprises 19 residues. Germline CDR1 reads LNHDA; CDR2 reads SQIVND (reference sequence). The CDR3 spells CASSTGLAGDYSLNERQFF. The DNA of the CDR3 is TGTGCCAGTAGTACCGGACTAGCGGGAGACTACTCCCTCAATGAGCGGCAGTTCTTC.

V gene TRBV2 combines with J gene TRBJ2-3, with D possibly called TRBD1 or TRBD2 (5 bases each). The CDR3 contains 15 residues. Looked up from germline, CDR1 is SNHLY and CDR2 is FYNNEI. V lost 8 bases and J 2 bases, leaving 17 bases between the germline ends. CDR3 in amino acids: CASGVRGRDTDTQYF. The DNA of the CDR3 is TGTGCCAGCGGTGTCCGGGGCAGGGACACAGATACGCAGTATTTT.

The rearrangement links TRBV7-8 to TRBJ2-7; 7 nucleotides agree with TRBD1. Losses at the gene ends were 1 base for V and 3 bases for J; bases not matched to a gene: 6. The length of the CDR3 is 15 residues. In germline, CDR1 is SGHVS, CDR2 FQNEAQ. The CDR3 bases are TGTGCCAGCAGCTTAGGCCAGGGGGACCTCTACGAGCAGTACTTC. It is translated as CASSLGQGDLYEQYF.

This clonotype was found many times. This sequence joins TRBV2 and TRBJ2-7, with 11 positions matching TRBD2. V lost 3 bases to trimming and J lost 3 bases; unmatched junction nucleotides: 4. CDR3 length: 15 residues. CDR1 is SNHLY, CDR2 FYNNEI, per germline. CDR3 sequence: CASSEPSGRNYEQYF. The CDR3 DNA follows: TGTGCCAGCAGTGAGCCTAGCGGGAGGAACTACGAGCAGTACTTC.

In DNA, the CDR3 is TGTGCCAGCAGCCTACGGGGCGGGGCGGGAGATACGCAGTATTTT. Protein product: CASSLRGGAGDTQYF. The chain combines TRBV7-3 with TRBJ2-3; D possibly corresponds to TRBD2 (6 bases). Germline CDR1 is SGHTA and CDR2 is FQGTGA. The CDR3 has 15 residues. Trimming removed 5 bases from V and 5 bases from J, with 17 bases in between.

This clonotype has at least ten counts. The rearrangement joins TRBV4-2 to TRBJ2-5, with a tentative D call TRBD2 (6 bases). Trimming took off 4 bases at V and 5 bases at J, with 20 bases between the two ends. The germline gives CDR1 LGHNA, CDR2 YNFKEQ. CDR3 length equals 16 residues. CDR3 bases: TGTGCCAGCAGCCCATTAGTGGAGGGATCCTACGAGACCCAGTACTTC. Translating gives CASSPLVEGSYETQYF.

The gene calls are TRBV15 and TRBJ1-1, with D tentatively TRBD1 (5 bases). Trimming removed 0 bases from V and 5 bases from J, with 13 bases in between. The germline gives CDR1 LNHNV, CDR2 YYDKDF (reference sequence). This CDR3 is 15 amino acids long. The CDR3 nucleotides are TGTGCCACCAGCAGAGACAGGGTTACCGGGACTGAAGCTTTCTTT. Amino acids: CATSRDRVTGTEAFF.

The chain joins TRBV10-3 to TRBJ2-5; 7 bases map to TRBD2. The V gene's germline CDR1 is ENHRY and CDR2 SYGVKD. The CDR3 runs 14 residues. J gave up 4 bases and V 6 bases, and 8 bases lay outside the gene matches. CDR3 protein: CAIRSGMQGETQYF. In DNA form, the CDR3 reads TGTGCCATCAGGAGCGGGATGCAGGGAGAGACCCAGTACTTC.

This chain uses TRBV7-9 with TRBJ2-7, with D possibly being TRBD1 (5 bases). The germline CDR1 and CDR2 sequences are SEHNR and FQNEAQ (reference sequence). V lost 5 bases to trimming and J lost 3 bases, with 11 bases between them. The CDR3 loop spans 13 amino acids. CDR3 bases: TGTGCCAGCAGCCAGGACATCTTCTACGAGCAGTACTTC. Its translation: CASSQDIFYEQYF.

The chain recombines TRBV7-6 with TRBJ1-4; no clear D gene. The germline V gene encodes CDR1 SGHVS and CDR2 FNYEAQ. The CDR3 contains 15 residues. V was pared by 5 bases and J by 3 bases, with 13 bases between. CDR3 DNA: TGTGCCAGCAGCACCTCGATCGGGGCTAATGAAAAACTGTTTTTT. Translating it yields CASSTSIGANEKLFF.

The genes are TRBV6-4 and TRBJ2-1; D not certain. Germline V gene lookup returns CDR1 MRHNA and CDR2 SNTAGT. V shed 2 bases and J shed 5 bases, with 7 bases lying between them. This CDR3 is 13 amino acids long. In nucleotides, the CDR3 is TGTGCCAGCAGTGACCTGCGCAACAATGAGCAGTTCTTC. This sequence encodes CASSDLRNNEQFF.

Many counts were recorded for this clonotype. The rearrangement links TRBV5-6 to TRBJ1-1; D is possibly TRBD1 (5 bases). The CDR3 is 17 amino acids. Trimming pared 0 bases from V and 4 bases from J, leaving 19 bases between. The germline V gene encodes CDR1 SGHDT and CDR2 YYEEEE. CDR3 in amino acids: CASSLARGEGVLTEAFF. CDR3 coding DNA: TGTGCCAGCAGCTTGGCCAGAGGAGAAGGGGTTCTCACTGAAGCTTTCTTT.